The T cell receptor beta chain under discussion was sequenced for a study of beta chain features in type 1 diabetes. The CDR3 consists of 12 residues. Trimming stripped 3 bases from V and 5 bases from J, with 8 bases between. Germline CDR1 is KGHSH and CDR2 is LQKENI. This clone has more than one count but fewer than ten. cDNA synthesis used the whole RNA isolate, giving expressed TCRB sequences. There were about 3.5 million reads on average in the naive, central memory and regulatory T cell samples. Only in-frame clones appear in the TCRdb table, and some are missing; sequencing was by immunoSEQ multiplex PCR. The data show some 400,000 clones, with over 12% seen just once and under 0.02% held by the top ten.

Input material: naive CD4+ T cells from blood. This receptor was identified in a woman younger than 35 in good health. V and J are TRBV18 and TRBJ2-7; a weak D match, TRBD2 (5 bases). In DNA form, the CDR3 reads TGTGCCAGCTCACCTAAAGCGGACGAGCAGTACTTC. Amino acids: CASSPKADEQYF.